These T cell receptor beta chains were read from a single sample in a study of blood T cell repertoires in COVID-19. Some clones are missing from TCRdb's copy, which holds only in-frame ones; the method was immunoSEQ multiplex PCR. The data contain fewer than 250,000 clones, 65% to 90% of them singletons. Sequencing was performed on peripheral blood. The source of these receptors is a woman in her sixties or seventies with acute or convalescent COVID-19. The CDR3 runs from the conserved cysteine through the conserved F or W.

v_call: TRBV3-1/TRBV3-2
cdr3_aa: CASSQVTGSGNTIYF

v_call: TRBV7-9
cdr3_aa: CASSLDLSEQFF

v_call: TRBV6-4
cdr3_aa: CASSRNRDSPLHF

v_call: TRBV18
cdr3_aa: CASSPPAGAQPQHF

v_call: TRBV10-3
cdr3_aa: CAISEGGGYTF

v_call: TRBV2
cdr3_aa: CAGQGRFYEQYF

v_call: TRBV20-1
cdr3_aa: CSASKFRDRGTYGYTF

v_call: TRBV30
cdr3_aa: CAWSLRGGETQYF

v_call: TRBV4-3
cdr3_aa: CASSQVLAGASGYTF

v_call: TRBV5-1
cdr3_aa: CASSLDGGYGYTF

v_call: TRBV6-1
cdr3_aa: CASSAWTGSYQSGEKLFF

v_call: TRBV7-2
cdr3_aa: CASSIGQVNTEAFF

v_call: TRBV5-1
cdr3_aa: CASSSRVNTEAFF

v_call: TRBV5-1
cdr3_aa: CASTKRGISSYNEQFF

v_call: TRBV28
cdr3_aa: CAIHADITNYGYTF

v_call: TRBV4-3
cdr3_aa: CASSQDRFSYNSPLHF

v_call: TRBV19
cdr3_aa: CASRLLGGGSDRPQHF

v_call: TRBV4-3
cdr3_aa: CASSQGTGGDYGYTF

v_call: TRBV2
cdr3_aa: CASKEPGVVLVGWFF

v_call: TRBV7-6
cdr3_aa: CASSLYLRQGGPNEKLFF

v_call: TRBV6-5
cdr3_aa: CASRGGDQPQHF

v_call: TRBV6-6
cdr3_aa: CASSYPTVRNTEAFF

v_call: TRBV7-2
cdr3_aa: CASSSQPLNNSPLHF

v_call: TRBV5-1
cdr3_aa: CASSLTGDTGELFF

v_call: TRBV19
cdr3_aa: CASSIDKRGDVTNEQFF

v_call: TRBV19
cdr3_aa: CASSLGQLSGNTIYF

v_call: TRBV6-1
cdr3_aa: CASSEASQGNYGYTF

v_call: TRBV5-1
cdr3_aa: CASSLEGQANQPQHF

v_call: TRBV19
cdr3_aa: CASKVGGNTYNEQFF

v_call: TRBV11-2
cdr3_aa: CASSLERNQPQHF

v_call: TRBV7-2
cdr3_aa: CASSPQGYQPQHF

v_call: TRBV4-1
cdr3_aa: CASSHLSGGWETEAFF

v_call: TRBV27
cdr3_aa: CASSLLASGGSYEQYF

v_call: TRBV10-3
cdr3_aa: CAIRSGPELFF

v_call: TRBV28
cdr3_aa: CASSATGGNQPQHF

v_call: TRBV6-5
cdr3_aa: CASSYLQGQPQHF

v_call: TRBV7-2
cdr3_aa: CASSLARGATEAFF

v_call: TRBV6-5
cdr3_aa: CASSYSQPGELFF

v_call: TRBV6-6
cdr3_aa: CASNPRQGNTEAFF

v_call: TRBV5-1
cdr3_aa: CASREGQGFNQPQHF

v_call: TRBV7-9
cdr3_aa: CASSQPSGTDNEKLFF

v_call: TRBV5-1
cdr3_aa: CASSSGGTLSYEQYF

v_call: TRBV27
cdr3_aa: CASSLSRGGSNTEAFF

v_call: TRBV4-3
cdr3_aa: CASSQDFGENQPQHF

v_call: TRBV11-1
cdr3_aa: CASSFRIRGTEAFF

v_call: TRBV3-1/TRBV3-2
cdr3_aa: CASSRQGGTEAFF

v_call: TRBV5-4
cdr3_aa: CASSIQDSYNSPLHF

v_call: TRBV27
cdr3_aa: CASSSTDGGGYAPLHF

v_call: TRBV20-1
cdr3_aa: CSASHGGRYQETQYF

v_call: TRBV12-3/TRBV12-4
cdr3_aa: CASSFTPNNEQFF

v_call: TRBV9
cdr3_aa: CASSPREGTTSYEQYF

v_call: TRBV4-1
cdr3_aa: CASSLYTGQGGSYEQYF

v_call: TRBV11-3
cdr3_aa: CASSPGLNTEAFF

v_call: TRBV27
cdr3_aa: CASSLSGGLRSSNTEAFF

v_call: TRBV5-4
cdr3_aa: CASSLSSLSYNEQFF

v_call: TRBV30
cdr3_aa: CAWSVGTGVRNQPQHF

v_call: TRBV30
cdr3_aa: CAWSAITGELFDTF